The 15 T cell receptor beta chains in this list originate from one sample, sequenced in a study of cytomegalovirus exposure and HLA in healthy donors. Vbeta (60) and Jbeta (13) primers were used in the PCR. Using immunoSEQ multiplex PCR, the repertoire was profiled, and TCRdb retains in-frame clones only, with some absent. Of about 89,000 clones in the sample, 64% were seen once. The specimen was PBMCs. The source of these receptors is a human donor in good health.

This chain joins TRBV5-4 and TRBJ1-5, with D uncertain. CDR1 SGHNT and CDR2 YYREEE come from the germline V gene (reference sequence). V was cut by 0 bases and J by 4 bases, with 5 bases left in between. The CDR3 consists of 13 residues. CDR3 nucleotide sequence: TGTGCCAGCAGCTTGGTTCCGAATCAGCCCCAGCATTTT. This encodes CASSLVPNQPQHF. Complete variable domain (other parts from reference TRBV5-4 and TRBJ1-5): ETGVTQSPTHLIKTRGQQVTLRCSSQSGHNTVSWYQQALGQGPQFIFQYYREEENGRGNFPPRFSGLQFPNYSSELNVNALELDDSALYLCASSLVPNQPQHFGDGTRLSIL.

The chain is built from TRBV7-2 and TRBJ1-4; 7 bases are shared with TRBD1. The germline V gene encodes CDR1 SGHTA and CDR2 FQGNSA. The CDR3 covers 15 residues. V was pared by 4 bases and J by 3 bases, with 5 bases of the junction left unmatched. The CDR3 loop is CASSSNRGANEKLFF. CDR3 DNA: TGTGCCAGCAGCTCCAACAGGGGTGCTAATGAAAAACTGTTTTTT.

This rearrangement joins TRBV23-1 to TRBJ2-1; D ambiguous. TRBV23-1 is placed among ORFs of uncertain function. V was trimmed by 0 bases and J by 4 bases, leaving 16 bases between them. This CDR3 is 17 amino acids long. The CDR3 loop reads CASSQSFGETVYNEQFF. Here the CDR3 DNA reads TGCGCCAGCAGTCAATCGTTCGGAGAGACCGTATACAATGAGCAGTTCTTC.

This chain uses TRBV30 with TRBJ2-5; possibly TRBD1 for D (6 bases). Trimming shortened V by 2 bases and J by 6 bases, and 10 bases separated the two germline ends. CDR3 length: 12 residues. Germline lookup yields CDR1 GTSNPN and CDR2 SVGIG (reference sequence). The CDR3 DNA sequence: TGTGCCTGGAGTCAGGGGTACCAGACCCAGTACTTC. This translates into CAWSQGYQTQYF.

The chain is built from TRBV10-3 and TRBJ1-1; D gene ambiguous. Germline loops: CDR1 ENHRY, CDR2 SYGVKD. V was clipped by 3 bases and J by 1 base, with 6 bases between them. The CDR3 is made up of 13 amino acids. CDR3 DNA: TGTGCCATCAGTGACTCGAGGAACACTGAAGCTTTCTTT. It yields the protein CAISDSRNTEAFF.

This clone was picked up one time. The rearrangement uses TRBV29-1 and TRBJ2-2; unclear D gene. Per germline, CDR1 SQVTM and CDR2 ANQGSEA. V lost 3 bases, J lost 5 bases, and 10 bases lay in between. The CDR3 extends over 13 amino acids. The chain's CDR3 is CSVEVVSTGELFF. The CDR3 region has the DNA TGCAGCGTTGAGGTAGTTTCGACCGGGGAGCTGTTTTTT.

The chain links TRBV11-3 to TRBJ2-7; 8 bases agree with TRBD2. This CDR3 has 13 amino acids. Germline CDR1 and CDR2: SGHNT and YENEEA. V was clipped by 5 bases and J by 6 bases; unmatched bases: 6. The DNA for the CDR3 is TGTGCCAGCAGCCCCCTGGCGGGGGGCGAGCAGTACTTC. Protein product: CASSPLAGGEQYF.

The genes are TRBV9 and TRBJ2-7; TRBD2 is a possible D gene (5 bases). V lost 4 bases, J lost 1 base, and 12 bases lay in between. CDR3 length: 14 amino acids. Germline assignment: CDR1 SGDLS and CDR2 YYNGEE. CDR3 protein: CASSPRTFSYEQYF. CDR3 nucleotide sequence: TGTGCCAGCAGCCCTAGGACTTTTTCCTACGAGCAGTACTTC.

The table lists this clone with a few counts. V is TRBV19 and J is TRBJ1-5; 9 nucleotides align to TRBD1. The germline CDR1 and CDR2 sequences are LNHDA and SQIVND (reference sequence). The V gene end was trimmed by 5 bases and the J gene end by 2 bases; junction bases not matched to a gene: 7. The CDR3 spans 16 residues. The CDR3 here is CASSPGQGRGNQPQHF. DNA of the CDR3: TGTGCCAGTAGTCCCGGACAGGGGAGAGGCAATCAGCCCCAGCATTTT.

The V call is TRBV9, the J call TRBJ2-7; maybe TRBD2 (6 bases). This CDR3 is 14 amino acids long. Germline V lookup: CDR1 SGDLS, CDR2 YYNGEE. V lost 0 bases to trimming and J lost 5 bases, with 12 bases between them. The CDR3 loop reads CASSVAVEGHEQYF. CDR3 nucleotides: TGTGCCAGCAGCGTAGCTGTGGAGGGCCACGAGCAGTACTTC.

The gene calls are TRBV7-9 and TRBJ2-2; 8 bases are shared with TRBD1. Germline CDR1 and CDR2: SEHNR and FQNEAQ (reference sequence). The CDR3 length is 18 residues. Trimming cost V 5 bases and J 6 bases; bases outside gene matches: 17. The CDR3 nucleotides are TGTGCCAGCAGCCCCGTTGGCGCTGGACAGGGAAAATCCGGGGAGCTGTTTTTT. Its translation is CASSPVGAGQGKSGELFF.

The CDR3 loop reads CASRRENPTDTQYF. Written as DNA, the CDR3 is TGCGCCAGCAGGCGGGAGAACCCCACAGATACGCAGTATTTT. The chain links TRBV5-1 to TRBJ2-3; 7 nucleotides agree with TRBD2. The J segment lost 2 bases and the V segment lost 5 bases, leaving 5 bases of the junction unmatched. CDR1 and CDR2 from the germline V gene are SGHRS and YFSETQ. The CDR3 contains 14 residues.

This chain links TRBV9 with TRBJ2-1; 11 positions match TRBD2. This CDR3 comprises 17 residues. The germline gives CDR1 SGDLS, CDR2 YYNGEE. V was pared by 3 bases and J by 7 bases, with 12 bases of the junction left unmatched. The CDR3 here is CASSAPRGLAGGNEQFF. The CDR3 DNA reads TGTGCCAGCAGCGCCCCCCGGGGGCTAGCGGGGGGAAATGAGCAGTTCTTC.

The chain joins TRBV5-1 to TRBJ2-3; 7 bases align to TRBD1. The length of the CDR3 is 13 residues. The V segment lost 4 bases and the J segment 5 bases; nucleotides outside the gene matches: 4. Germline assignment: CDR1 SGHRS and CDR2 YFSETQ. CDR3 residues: CASSPSGGDTQYF. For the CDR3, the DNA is TGCGCCAGCAGCCCATCAGGGGGAGATACGCAGTATTTT.

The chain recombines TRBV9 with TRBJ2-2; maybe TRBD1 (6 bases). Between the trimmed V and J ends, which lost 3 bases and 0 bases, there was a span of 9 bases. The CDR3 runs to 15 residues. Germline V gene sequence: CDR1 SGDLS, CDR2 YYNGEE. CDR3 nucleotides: TGTGCCAGCAGCGAGGGACAAACGAACACCGGGGAGCTGTTTTTT. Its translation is CASSEGQTNTGELFF.